The clone carrying this T cell receptor (beta chain) was observed a few times. This CDR3 comprises 14 residues. The germline CDR1 and CDR2 sequences are SQVTM and ANQGSEA. The V end lost 3 bases, the J end lost 1 base, and 7 bases lay between the germline ends. The data were taken from a study of T-cell memory formation after mild COVID-19. Study as a whole: The TCR clusters were mostly specific to one donor.

TCRdb reanalysed the 5' RACE reads using MiXCR and keeps one entry per CDR3 protein. The sample gives 130,000 to 150,000 distinct CDR3 sequences, roughly 21% of which show up once; under 2.5% is in the top ten. This chain links TRBV29-1 with TRBJ2-6; TRBD2 is a possible D gene (5 bases). The sequenced sample was PBMCs or a T cell subset sorted from them (not recorded which). The clonotype was recovered from an adult woman who had mild COVID-19 (a few samples of this study predate the infection). Cell type and time point are not known. CDR3 loop: CSVDGESGANVLTF. Here the CDR3 DNA reads TGCAGCGTTGACGGGGAGTCTGGGGCCAACGTCCTGACTTTC.